This TCR beta chain was found in a study of post-analysis software for immune sequencing data. Overall study context: Some patients lacked subtype; others had relapsing-remitting, secondary progressive or progressive-relapsing disease.

The V and J ends lost 5 bases and 3 bases respectively, with 16 bases between them. The CDR3 is made up of 14 amino acids. Germline V gene sequence: CDR1 SQVTM, CDR2 ANQGSEA. Notes on this clonotype: Its antigen is unknown.

Study-wide findings and caveats: Among 5 or 6 TRBV segments more frequent in patients than controls were TRBV5-6, TRBV5-1 and TRBV20-1. A significant reduction in normalized Chao1 diversity was observed in multiple sclerosis patients versus controls.

Unique-molecular-identifier-tagged TCR beta cDNA libraries were used. There were 1 to 10 million T cells, and 400,000 to 650,000 cDNA molecules came from them. From the PCR reads, TCRdb called clonotypes with MiXCR, one entry per CDR3 protein. Of around 700,000 distinct CDR3 sequences in the sample, 55% to 70% are singletons; the top ten hold around 10%. This TCR was sampled from a girl aged 2 to 10 with multiple sclerosis. Sequencing used blood. V is TRBV29-1 and J is TRBJ1-2; no clear D. Written as DNA, the CDR3 is TGCAGCGTTCGAGCGGCCATAGGAGACTATGGCTACACCTTC. Translating gives CSVRAAIGDYGYTF.